This TCR beta chain was captured in a study of blood T cell repertoires in COVID-19. In the study overall: Specimens from acute and convalescent COVID-19 originated in the United States, Italy and Spain. T cells, B-cell-depleted T cells, or PBMCs provided the cDNA or gDNA that served as material.

This CDR3 region has 15 residues. In germline, CDR1 is SGDLS, CDR2 YYNGEE. Trimming pared 4 bases from V and 1 base from J, leaving 14 bases between. As handled by the study authors: The assay estimated nucleated cells by amplifying reference gene primers. Produced via immunoSEQ multiplex PCR; TCRdb's table is partial and in-frame only. The DNA gave D and trimming, while V, J and clone size come from that table. Among more than 140,000 clones listed, roughly 84% were seen once. The TCR was taken from a woman between 45 and 65 years old in a cohort sampled during active or convalescent COVID-19. The material sequenced was peripheral blood. The chain is built from TRBV9 and TRBJ1-1; tentatively, D is TRBD1 (6 bases). CDR3 sequence (DNA): TGTGCCAGCAGCCCTCGACAGGAACCGAACACTGAAGCTTTCTTT. Translating gives CASSPRQEPNTEAFF.